The TCR beta chain under discussion was sequenced for a study of T-cell reconstitution after alpha-beta-depleted transplantation in children. Unique molecular identifiers were incorporated during preparation of the TCRbeta library. MiXCR was run by TCRdb on the PCR reads, yielding one entry per CDR3 protein. The data contain 440,000 or so distinct CDR3 sequences, approximately 10% of them singletons. In its sample, this clonotype was seen a few times. Material: PBMCs from the stem cell graft donor, obtained from the stem cell graft. The origin of this receptor is a human donor who donated a stem cell graft to a child with acute myeloid leukemia.

The CDR3 DNA is TGTGCCAGCAGTCGGGTTAATCAGCCCCAGCATTTT. It encodes CASSRVNQPQHF. J is TRBJ1-5 and V is TRBV6-1, with D uncertain. The germline V gene encodes CDR1 MNHNS and CDR2 SASEGT. With 5 bases removed from V and 4 bases from J, the gap between germline ends came to 6 bases. CDR3 length: 12 residues.